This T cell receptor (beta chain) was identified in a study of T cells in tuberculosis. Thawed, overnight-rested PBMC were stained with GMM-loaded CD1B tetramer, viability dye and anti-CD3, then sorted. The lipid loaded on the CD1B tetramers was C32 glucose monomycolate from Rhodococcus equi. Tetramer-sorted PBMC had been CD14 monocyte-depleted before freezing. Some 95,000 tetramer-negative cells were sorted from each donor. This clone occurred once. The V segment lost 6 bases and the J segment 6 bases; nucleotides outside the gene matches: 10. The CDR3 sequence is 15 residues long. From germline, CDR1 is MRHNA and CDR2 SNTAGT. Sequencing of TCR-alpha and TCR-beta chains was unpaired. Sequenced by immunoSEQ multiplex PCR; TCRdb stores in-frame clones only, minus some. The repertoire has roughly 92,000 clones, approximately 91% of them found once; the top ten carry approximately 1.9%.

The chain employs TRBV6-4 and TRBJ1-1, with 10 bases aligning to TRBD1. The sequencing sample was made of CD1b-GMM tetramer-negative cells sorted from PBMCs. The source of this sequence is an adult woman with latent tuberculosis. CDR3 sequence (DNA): TGTGCCAGCAGCAACCGGGGGGGACAGGGGTCTGAAGCTTTCTTT. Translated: CASSNRGGQGSEAFF.